Reported below is one TCR beta chain. Its antigen is as yet unknown. The CDR3 is made up of 11 amino acids. The V and J ends lost 0 bases and 8 bases respectively, with 7 bases between them. The germline CDR1 and CDR2 sequences are GTSNPN and SVGIG (reference sequence). This sample was taken from a study of fetal regulatory T cell absence and autoimmunity. Looking at the study overall: Exocrine pancreas autoimmunity occurred in IPEX patients lacking clinical diabetes. General study findings and limits: Oligoclonal TCR enrichment in pancreas over cord blood reached over 80-fold for some clones. The oligoclonal enrichment was interpreted as supporting antigen-driven pancreatic autoimmunity before birth in IPEX syndrome.

Sequenced by immunoSEQ multiplex PCR; TCRdb stores in-frame clones only, minus some. The sample has 85,000 to 100,000 clones; more than 70% are singletons. Sequences were obtained from pancreas tissue. The TCR sequence derives from a male donor with IPEX syndrome. The V and J genes are TRBV30 and TRBJ1-2; no clear D gene. CDR3 DNA: TGTGCCTGGAGTGTACATACGGGCTACACCTTC. This encodes CAWSVHTGYTF.